This entry lists 9 T cell receptor beta chains sequenced from one sample in a study of blood T cell repertoires in COVID-19. The assay was immunoSEQ multiplex PCR, and TCRdb's table has in-frame clones only and misses some. The top ten clones hold 0.97% of a sample with roughly 360,000 clones, roughly 90% of them seen once. Specimen: PBMCs or T cells enriched from blood (not recorded which). The source is a woman aged 30 to 39 with acute COVID-19.

Of note for this clone: Other DNA sequences in the sample encode the same CDR3. The CDR3 bases are TGTGCCTGGAGTCGGGGGACTGAAGCTTTCTTT. Translating gives CAWSRGTEAFF. The chain recombines TRBV30 with TRBJ1-1, with D perhaps TRBD1 (5 bases). CDR1 and CDR2 from the germline V gene are GTSNPN and SVGIG (reference sequence). CDR3 length: 11 residues. Trimming took off 2 bases at V and 5 bases at J, with 6 bases between the two ends. The full variable domain, in which reference TRBV30 and TRBJ1-1 provide the parts outside the CDR3, is SQTIHQWPATLVQPVGSPLSLECTVEGTSNPNLYWYRQAAGRGLQLLFYSVGIGQISSEVPQNLSASRPQDRQFILSSKKLLLSDSGFYLCAWSRGTEAFFGQGTRLTVV.

The chain uses TRBV5-1 and TRBJ2-7, with TRBD1 identical over 7 bases. After removal of 1 base from V and 3 bases from J, the junction contained 4 bases not matched to a gene. Per germline, CDR1 SGHRS and CDR2 YFSETQ. The CDR3 totals 14 residues. CDR3 DNA sequence: TGCGCCAGCAGCTTGACGGCAGGGGGCTACGAGCAGTACTTC. This encodes CASSLTAGGYEQYF. Full variable domain (outside the CDR3, taken from reference TRBV5-1 and TRBJ2-7): KAGVTQTPRYLIKTRGQQVTLSCSPISGHRSVSWYQQTPGQGLQFLFEYFSETQRNKGNFPGRFSGRQFSNSRSEMNVSTLELGDSALYLCASSLTAGGYEQYFGPGTRLTVT.

On this clone: The germline gene is not matched at one end of the junction; a read error may be the cause. The rearrangement uses TRBV11-1 and TRBJ2-5; D is possibly TRBD1 (5 bases). In germline, CDR1 is SGHAT, CDR2 FQDESV (reference sequence). This CDR3 contains 12 residues. The CDR3 sequence is CASSRVGASGNF. CDR3 DNA sequence: TGTGCCAGCAGCCGGGTAGGGGCAAGTGGAAACTTC. Full variable domain (rest looked up from reference TRBV11-1 and TRBJ2-5): EAEVAQSPRYKITEKSQAVAFWCDPISGHATLYWYRQILGQGPELLVQFQDESVVDDSQLPKDRFSAERLKGVDSTLKIQPAELGDSAMYLCASSRVGASGNFGPGTRLLVL.

V usage is TRBV2 and J usage is TRBJ2-7; D possibly corresponds to TRBD2 (6 bases). V lost 11 bases and J lost 2, with 13 bases in between. The CDR3 spans 12 residues. Per germline, CDR1 SNHLY and CDR2 FYNNEI. The CDR3 bases are TGTGCCGCGGGACCGTCAACCTACGAGCAGTACTTC. Protein: CAAGPSTYEQYF.

The CDR3 nucleotides read TGTGCCACCAGTGGACAGTTACTAAACTATGGCTACACCTTC. It translates to CATSGQLLNYGYTF. This rearrangement joins TRBV24-1 to TRBJ1-2, with D perhaps matching TRBD1 (5 bases). Germline V CDR1 and CDR2: KGHDR, SFDVKD. The CDR3 spans 14 residues. V lost 5 bases to trimming and J lost 2 bases, with 11 bases between them.

The gene calls are TRBV29-1 and TRBJ2-2, with TRBD2 matching over 12 bases. J was trimmed by 3 bases and V by 7 bases; bases with no gene match: 9. Germline assignment: CDR1 SQVTM and CDR2 ANQGSEA. The length of the CDR3 is 16 residues. CDR3 DNA sequence: TGCAGCGCTACGCGGGCTAGCGGGGGGGACACCGGGGAGCTGTTTTTT. Translating gives CSATRASGGDTGELFF.

The chain carries TRBV29-1 and TRBJ1-1, with D perhaps matching TRBD1 (5 bases). CDR3 length: 14 amino acids. V gave up 6 bases and J gave up 3 bases, with 17 bases separating them. CDR1 SQVTM and CDR2 ANQGSEA come from the germline V gene. CDR3 nucleotide sequence: TGCAGCGTCCCCCGGGACTCGGGTCACACTGAAGCTTTCTTT. This sequence encodes CSVPRDSGHTEAFF.

This chain connects TRBV6-5 to TRBJ1-5; unclear D gene. The CDR3 has 15 residues. Trimming removed 5 bases from V and 5 bases from J, with 16 bases in between. Looked up from germline, CDR1 is MNHEY and CDR2 is SVGAGI. As DNA, the CDR3 is TGTGCCAGCAGTCCCAACCAGGTTTTAGATCAGCCCCAGCATTTT. This gives the protein CASSPNQVLDQPQHF.

This chain connects TRBV21-1 to TRBJ1-2. TRBV21-1 is listed as a pseudogene. The CDR3 is made up of 9 amino acids. The CDR3 coding sequence is TGTGCCTTTAAGGAGGGTTCAACCTTC. Its translation: CAFKEGSTF.